This TCR beta chain appears in the sequencing data of a study of blood T cell repertoires in COVID-19. As for the study in general: From the United States, Italy and Spain came samples of acute and convalescent COVID-19. Nucleic acid was either cDNA or gDNA, and it came from T cells, B-cell-depleted T cells, or PBMCs.

CDR3 length equals 14 residues. Looked up from germline, CDR1 is SGDLS and CDR2 is YYNGEE. V lost 3 bases and J lost 6, with 16 bases in between. Clones were sequenced by immunoSEQ multiplex PCR, and TCRdb holds only the in-frame ones, with some missing. This sample yields about 210,000 clones, of which about 91% are seen a single time; approximately 1.2% belongs to the top ten. The sequencing sample was made of peripheral blood. The sequence was collected from a young man with acute or convalescent COVID-19. The chain joins TRBV9 to TRBJ2-7, with D perhaps TRBD2 (6 bases). CDR3 sequence: CASSARLVFSEQYF. DNA of the CDR3: TGTGCCAGCAGCGCCCGACTAGTTTTCTCCGAGCAGTACTTC.